The 9 T cell receptor beta chains below all came from one sample that was sequenced in a study of T cells in localized non-small cell lung cancer. The method was immunoSEQ multiplex PCR; TCRdb's version includes in-frame clones alone and lacks a portion of them. The table shows over 30,000 clones, with 85% to 90% occurring only once. The material sequenced was peripheral blood, taken before any cancer treatment. The receptor source for this set is a male donor aged 60 or over with stage III lung adenocarcinoma.

The CDR3 DNA sequence: TGTGCCAGCAGGAAGACAGGGGGCACAGATACGCAGTATTTT. Its translation is CASRKTGGTDTQYF. This chain uses TRBV6-1 with TRBJ2-3; TRBD1 matches 8 bases. V shed 6 bases and J 1 base; nucleotides not matched to a gene: 3. The CDR3 extends over 14 amino acids. The germline V gene has CDR1 MNHNS and CDR2 SASEGT.

The chain recombines TRBV9 with TRBJ2-7; D not certain. V gave up 4 bases and J gave up 3 bases, with 11 bases separating them. This CDR3 is built from 13 residues. Germline V gives CDR1 SGDLS, CDR2 YYNGEE. The CDR3 coding sequence is TGTGCCAGCAGCCCCCCGAATAGCTACGAGCAGTACTTC. It codes for CASSPPNSYEQYF.

CDR3 sequence: CASRYGPGANIQYF. The DNA of the CDR3 is TGTGCCAGCCGTTATGGGCCGGGAGCCAACATTCAGTACTTC. The chain uses TRBV28 and TRBJ2-4; perhaps TRBD2 as D (6 bases). V was trimmed by 8 bases and J by 7 bases, leaving 18 bases between them. This CDR3 contains 14 residues. Germline loops: CDR1 MDHEN, CDR2 SYDVKM.

The rearrangement links TRBV19 to TRBJ2-5; TRBD2 matches at 13 bases. The CDR3 runs 15 residues. V trimming: 6 bases; J trimming: 6 bases; junction bases outside the gene matches: 7. Germline V CDR1 and CDR2: LNHDA, SQIVND (reference sequence). The CDR3 protein is CASRTSGGGPKTQYF. In DNA form, the CDR3 reads TGTGCCAGTAGAACTAGCGGGGGGGGTCCGAAGACCCAGTACTTC.

The CDR3 reads CASSRDRVSYEQYF. DNA of the CDR3: TGTGCCAGCAGCCGGGACAGGGTCTCCTACGAGCAGTACTTC. The chain combines TRBV5-8 with TRBJ2-7; 9 bases agree with TRBD1. Unmatched junction bases numbered 2, after V lost 4 bases and J lost 0 bases. The CDR3 is 14 amino acids. Looked up from germline, CDR1 is SGHTS and CDR2 is YDEGEE.

The chain is built from TRBV9 and TRBJ2-1; TRBD2 matches at 11 bases. Trimming cost V 0 bases and J 8 bases; bases outside gene matches: 10. CDR1 and CDR2 (germline): SGDLS, YYNGEE. This CDR3 comprises 17 residues. This CDR3 reads CASSVGTSGGPWDEQFF. The CDR3 DNA reads as TGTGCCAGCAGCGTAGGTACTAGCGGGGGCCCCTGGGATGAGCAGTTCTTC.

The chain combines TRBV5-1 with TRBJ2-7, with D uncertain. Deletions cut 4 bases from V and 1 base from J, with 9 bases between. The CDR3 loop spans 13 amino acids. Germline CDR1 reads SGHRS; CDR2 reads YFSETQ. In DNA form, the CDR3 reads TGCGCCAGCAGCCTTGGGGTTTCCTACGAGCAGTACTTC. Translated, it gives CASSLGVSYEQYF.

This chain connects TRBV7-9 to TRBJ2-1; D not certain. V was clipped by 1 base and J by 10 bases, with 5 bases between them. The V gene's germline CDR1 is SEHNR and CDR2 FQNEAQ (reference sequence). This CDR3 is 11 amino acids long. The DNA of the CDR3 is TGTGCCAGCAGCTTAGAGCGAGAGCAGTTCTTC. Amino acid sequence: CASSLEREQFF.

This sequence joins TRBV7-2 and TRBJ2-6; 12 bases are shared with TRBD1. This CDR3 contains 19 residues. V was clipped by 5 bases and J by 3 bases; unmatched bases: 11. Germline-derived CDR1 and CDR2 are SGHTA and FQGNSA. The CDR3 loop is CASSKGTGTGGGGANVLTF. DNA for the CDR3: TGTGCCAGCAGCAAAGGCACCGGGACAGGGGGCGGTGGGGCCAACGTCCTGACTTTC.